The 16 T cell receptor beta chains listed next were all sequenced from one sample in a study of CD8+ T cells in alopecia areata. Extraction and reverse transcription of RNA yielded cDNA as the sequencing template. Data came from immunoSEQ multiplex PCR; TCRdb stores just in-frame clones and leaves some out. The data contain 200,000 to 250,000 clones, approximately 72% of them singletons. The sample's treatment: oral pan-JAK inhibitor, 5-10 mg twice daily. Sequenced material: CD4+ T cells sorted from blood, taken around week 44, from a patient treated with tofacitinib. Receptors originate from a human donor with alopecia areata.

J is TRBJ1-5 and V is TRBV27; D might be TRBD1 (5 bases). This CDR3 has 14 residues. Trimming pared 7 bases from V and 9 bases from J, leaving 19 bases between. Germline CDR1 is MNHEY and CDR2 is SMNVEV (reference sequence). CDR3 amino acids: CASKFGEGSGPQHF. As DNA, the CDR3 is TGTGCCAGCAAGTTCGGGGAGGGGAGTGGGCCCCAGCATTTT.

The J gene is TRBJ2-1, the V gene TRBV7-2, with D perhaps assigned TRBD1 or TRBD2 (5 bases each). Per germline, CDR1 SGHTA and CDR2 FQGNSA. This CDR3 is 16 amino acids long. V was pared by 5 bases and J by 5 bases, with 19 bases between. CDR3 bases: TGTGCCAGCAGCCCAGGAGCGGCCAGGGCTGACAATGAGCAGTTCTTC. This sequence encodes CASSPGAARADNEQFF.

The rearrangement uses TRBV10-3 and TRBJ2-5, with a tentative D call TRBD2 (6 bases). Germline loops: CDR1 ENHRY, CDR2 SYGVKD. Between the trimmed V and J ends, which lost 2 bases and 1 base, there was a span of 11 bases. This CDR3 comprises 15 residues. In DNA form, the CDR3 reads TGTGCCATCAGTGAGGTGGCGGGGACCCAAGAGACCCAGTACTTC. It translates to CAISEVAGTQETQYF.

The CDR3 DNA follows: TGTGCCAGCAGTCCCCTAGCGGGGAGTTTTGAGACCCAGTACTTC. Protein: CASSPLAGSFETQYF. The J gene is TRBJ2-5, the V gene TRBV5-4; 9 bases line up with TRBD2. Trimming took 5 bases from V and 5 from J; bases not matched to a gene: 10. This CDR3 is 15 amino acids long. Per germline, CDR1 SGHNT and CDR2 YYREEE (reference sequence).

The chain combines TRBV29-1 with TRBJ2-7; TRBD1 aligns across 7 bases. J was trimmed by 7 bases and V by 0 bases; bases with no gene match: 12. Germline V CDR1 and CDR2: SQVTM, ANQGSEA. The CDR3 runs 15 residues. The CDR3 here is CSVEDLRQGRNEQYF. In DNA form, the CDR3 reads TGCAGCGTTGAAGATCTTAGACAGGGACGGAATGAGCAGTACTTC.

The chain has TRBV5-1 and TRBJ2-5; D is perhaps TRBD2 (6 bases). The V gene lost 3 bases and the J gene lost 2 bases, with 11 bases spanning the gap. CDR3 length: 14 residues. CDR1 is SGHRS and CDR2 is YFSETQ in the germline V gene. The CDR3: CASSSGTFQETQYF. The CDR3 region has the DNA TGCGCCAGCAGCTCCGGGACTTTTCAAGAGACCCAGTACTTC.

The rearrangement links TRBV4-3 to TRBJ2-3, with 7 bases matching TRBD2. Germline loops: CDR1 LGHNA, CDR2 YSLEER. V dropped 4 bases and J dropped 1; count of bases not matched to a gene: 8. The CDR3 runs to 16 residues. CDR3 sequence (DNA): TGCGCCAGCAGCCCGAGACTGGCGGGGGGCACAGATACGCAGTATTTT. Its translation: CASSPRLAGGTDTQYF.

CDR3 sequence reads: CAPRGASGGERTDTQYF. In nucleotides, the CDR3 is TGTGCCCCCAGGGGAGCTAGCGGGGGGGAACGCACAGATACGCAGTATTTT. The J gene is TRBJ2-3, the V gene TRBV2; 12 bases fit TRBD2. V was clipped by 11 bases and J by 1 base; unmatched bases: 13. CDR3 size: 17 residues. CDR1 and CDR2 (germline): SNHLY, FYNNEI.

The CDR3 coding sequence is TGTGCCAGCTCACCTGACCATACCGGGCCCTACGAGCAGTACTTC. This sequence encodes CASSPDHTGPYEQYF. The chain employs TRBV18 and TRBJ2-7; no clear D. Trimming pared 3 bases from V and 2 bases from J, leaving 14 bases between. CDR3 length equals 15 residues. Germline CDR1 and CDR2: KGHSH and LQKENI.

J is TRBJ1-5 and V is TRBV2; perhaps TRBD1 as D (5 bases). CDR1 is SNHLY and CDR2 is FYNNEI in the germline V gene. Trimming removed 9 bases from V and 1 base from J, with 10 bases in between. The CDR3 consists of 13 residues. The CDR3 coding sequence is TGTGCCAGTACGGGACGCAGCAATCAGCCCCAGCATTTT. This gives the protein CASTGRSNQPQHF.

V and J are TRBV4-2 and TRBJ2-1, with 7 bases lining up with TRBD1. Trimming took 5 bases from V and 0 from J; bases not matched to a gene: 4. Germline CDR1 LGHNA, CDR2 YNFKEQ. The CDR3 sequence is 15 residues long. DNA of the CDR3: TGTGCCAGCAGCGGTCGGACAGGCTCCTACAATGAGCAGTTCTTC. The encoded protein is CASSGRTGSYNEQFF.

The chain carries TRBV29-1 and TRBJ1-1, with D possibly being TRBD1 (6 bases). Trimming took 7 bases from V and 0 from J, leaving 12 bases between them. From germline, CDR1 is SQVTM and CDR2 ANQGSEA. The CDR3 runs to 13 residues. The CDR3 coding sequence is TGCAGCGCCGAAAGGGGGTTGAACACTGAAGCTTTCTTT. Encoded protein: CSAERGLNTEAFF.

This clone appeared a few times. V and J are TRBV7-8 and TRBJ1-4; no definite D call. CDR3 length: 15 residues. Deletions cut 6 bases from V and 4 bases from J, with 15 bases between. Germline V lookup: CDR1 SGHVS, CDR2 FQNEAQ. DNA of the CDR3: TGTGCCAGCAGACGAGGTTTGGCTCATAATGAAAAACTGTTTTTT. It is translated as CASRRGLAHNEKLFF. Variable domain in full (rest from reference TRBV7-8 and TRBJ1-4): GAGVSQSPRYKVAKRGQDVALRCDPISGHVSLFWYQQALGQGPEFLTYFQNEAQLDKSGLPSDRFFAERPEGSVSTLKIQRTQQEDSAVYLCASRRGLAHNEKLFFGSGTQLSVL.

The chain uses TRBV29-1 and TRBJ2-1; D gene uncertain. Trimming removed 0 bases from V and 6 bases from J, with 6 bases in between. Germline CDR1 and CDR2: SQVTM and ANQGSEA. The CDR3 totals 12 residues. In DNA, the CDR3 is TGCAGCGTTGAAGAAGTGCGCAATGAGCAGTTCTTC. Amino acid sequence: CSVEEVRNEQFF.

This chain connects TRBV29-1 to TRBJ1-4; D is unresolved. The CDR3 consists of 12 residues. CDR1 is SQVTM and CDR2 is ANQGSEA in the germline V gene. V was clipped by 4 bases and J by 8 bases, with 11 bases between them. CDR3 nucleotides: TGCAGCGTTGGCACGTTGGGAGAAAAACTGTTTTTT. Amino acids: CSVGTLGEKLFF.

V gene TRBV7-2 combines with J gene TRBJ2-2; D not resolved. Trimming left V 0 bases short and J 8 bases short, with 7 bases between. The germline CDR1 and CDR2 sequences are SGHTA and FQGNSA. The length of the CDR3 is 13 residues. The CDR3 region has the DNA TGTGCCAGCAGCTTAGCGCCGCCTGGGGAGCTGTTTTTT. It yields the protein CASSLAPPGELFF.